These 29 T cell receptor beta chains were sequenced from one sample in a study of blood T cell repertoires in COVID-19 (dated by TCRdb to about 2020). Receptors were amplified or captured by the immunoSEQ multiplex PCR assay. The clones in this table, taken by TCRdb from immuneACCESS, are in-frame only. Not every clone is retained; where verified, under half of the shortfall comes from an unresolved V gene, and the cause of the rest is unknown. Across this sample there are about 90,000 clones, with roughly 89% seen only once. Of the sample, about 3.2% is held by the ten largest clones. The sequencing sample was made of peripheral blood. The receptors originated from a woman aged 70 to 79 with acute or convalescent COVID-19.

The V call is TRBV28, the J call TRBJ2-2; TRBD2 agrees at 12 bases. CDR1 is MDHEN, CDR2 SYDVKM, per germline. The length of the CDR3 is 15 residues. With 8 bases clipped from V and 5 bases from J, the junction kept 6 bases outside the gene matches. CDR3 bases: TGTGCCAGCGCCTCACTAGCGGGAGGAACCGGGGAGCTGTTTTTT. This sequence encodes CASASLAGGTGELFF.

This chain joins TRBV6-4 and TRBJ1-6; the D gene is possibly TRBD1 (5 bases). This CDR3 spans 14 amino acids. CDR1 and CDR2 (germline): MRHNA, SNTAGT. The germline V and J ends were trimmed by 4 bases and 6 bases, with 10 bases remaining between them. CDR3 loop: CASSVEGVNSPLHF. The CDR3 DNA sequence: TGTGCCAGCAGTGTGGAAGGGGTTAATTCACCCCTCCACTTT.

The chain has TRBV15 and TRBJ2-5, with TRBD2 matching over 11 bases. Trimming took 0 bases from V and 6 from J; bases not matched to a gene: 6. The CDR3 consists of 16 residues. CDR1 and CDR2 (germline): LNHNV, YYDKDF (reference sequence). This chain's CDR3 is CATSRDIAGGFKTQYF. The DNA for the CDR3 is TGTGCCACCAGCAGAGATATAGCGGGAGGGTTTAAGACCCAGTACTTC.

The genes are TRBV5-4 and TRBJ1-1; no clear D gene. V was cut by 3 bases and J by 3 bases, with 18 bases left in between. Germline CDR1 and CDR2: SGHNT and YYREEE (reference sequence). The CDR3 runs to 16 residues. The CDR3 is CASSSGGLKRDTEAFF. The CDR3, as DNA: TGTGCCAGCAGCTCCGGCGGGCTTAAGAGGGACACTGAAGCTTTCTTT.

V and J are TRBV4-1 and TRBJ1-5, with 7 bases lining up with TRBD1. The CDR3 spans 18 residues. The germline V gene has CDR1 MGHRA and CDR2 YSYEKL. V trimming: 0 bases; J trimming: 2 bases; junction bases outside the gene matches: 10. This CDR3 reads CASSQDSRGRMGNQPQHF. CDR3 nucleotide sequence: TGCGCCAGCAGCCAAGATTCTAGGGGGCGCATGGGCAATCAGCCCCAGCATTTT.

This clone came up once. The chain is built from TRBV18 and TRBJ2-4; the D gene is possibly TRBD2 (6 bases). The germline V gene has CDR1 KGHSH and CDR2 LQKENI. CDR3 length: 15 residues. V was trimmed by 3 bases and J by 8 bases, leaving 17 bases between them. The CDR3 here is CASSPGAGSGDIQYF. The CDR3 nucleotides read TGTGCCAGCTCACCTGGTGCAGGGTCGGGAGACATTCAGTACTTC.

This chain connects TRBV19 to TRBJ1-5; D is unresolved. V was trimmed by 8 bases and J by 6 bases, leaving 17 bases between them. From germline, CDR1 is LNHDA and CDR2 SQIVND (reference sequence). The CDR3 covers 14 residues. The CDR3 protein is CASLPPGSAQPQHF. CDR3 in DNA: TGTGCCAGTCTCCCCCCCGGGTCCGCTCAGCCCCAGCATTTT.

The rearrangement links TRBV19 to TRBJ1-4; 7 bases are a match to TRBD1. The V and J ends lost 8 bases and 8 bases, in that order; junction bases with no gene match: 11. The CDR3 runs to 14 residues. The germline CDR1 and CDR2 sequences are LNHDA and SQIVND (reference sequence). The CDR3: CASRDRAVREKLFF. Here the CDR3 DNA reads TGTGCCAGTCGAGACAGGGCCGTCCGGGAAAAACTGTTTTTT.

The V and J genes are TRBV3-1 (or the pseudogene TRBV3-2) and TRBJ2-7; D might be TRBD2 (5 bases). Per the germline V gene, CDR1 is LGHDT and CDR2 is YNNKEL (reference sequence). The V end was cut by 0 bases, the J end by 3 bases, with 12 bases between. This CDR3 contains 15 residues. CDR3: CASSQDGSSVYEQYF. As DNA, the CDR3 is TGTGCCAGCAGCCAAGATGGTAGTAGCGTCTACGAGCAGTACTTC.

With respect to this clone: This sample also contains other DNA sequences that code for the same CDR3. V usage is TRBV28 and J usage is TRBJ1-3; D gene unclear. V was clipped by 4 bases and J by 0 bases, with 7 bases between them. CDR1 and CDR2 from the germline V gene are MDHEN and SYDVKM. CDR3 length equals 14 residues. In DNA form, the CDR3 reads TGTGCCAGCAGTTCTCGGGGCTCTGGAAACACCATATATTTT. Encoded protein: CASSSRGSGNTIYF.

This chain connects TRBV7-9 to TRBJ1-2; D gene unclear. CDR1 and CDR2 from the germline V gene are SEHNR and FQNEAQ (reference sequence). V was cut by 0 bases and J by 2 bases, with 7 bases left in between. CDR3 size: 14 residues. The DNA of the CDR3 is TGTGCCAGCAGCTTAGCGGCCAGAAACTATGGCTACACCTTC. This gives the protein CASSLAARNYGYTF. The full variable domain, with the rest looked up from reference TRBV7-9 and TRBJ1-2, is DTGVSQNPRHKITKRGQNVTFRCDPISEHNRLYWYRQTLGQGPEFLTYFQNEAQLEKSRLLSDRFSAERPKGSFSTLEIQRTEQGDSAMYLCASSLAARNYGYTFGSGTRLTVV.

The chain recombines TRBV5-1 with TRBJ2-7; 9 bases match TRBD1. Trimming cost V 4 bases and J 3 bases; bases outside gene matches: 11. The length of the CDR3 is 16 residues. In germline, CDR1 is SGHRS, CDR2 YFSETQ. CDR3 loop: CASSLGSGQGYYEQYF. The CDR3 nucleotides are TGCGCCAGCAGCCTAGGCTCAGGACAGGGGTACTACGAGCAGTACTTC.

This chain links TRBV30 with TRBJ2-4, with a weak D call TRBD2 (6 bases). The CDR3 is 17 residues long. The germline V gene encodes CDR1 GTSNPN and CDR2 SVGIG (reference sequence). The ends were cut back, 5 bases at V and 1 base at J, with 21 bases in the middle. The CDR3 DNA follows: TGTGCCTGGGAAGCACCCTGGAGGGCAGGGGCCAAAAACATTCAGTACTTC. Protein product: CAWEAPWRAGAKNIQYF.

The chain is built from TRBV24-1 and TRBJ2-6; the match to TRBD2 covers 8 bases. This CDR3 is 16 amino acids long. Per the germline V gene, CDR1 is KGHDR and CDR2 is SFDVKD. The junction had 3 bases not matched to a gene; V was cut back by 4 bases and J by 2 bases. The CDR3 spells CATSDRLATGANVLTF. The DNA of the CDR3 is TGTGCCACCAGTGACAGACTAGCGACTGGGGCCAACGTCCTGACTTTC.

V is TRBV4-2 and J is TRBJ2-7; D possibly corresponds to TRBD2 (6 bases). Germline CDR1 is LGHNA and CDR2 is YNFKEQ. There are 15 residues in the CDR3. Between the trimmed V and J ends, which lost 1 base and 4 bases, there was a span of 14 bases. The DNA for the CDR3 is TGTGCCAGCAGCCAAGCCGGGACTGGTTCTTACGAGCAGTACTTC. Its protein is CASSQAGTGSYEQYF.

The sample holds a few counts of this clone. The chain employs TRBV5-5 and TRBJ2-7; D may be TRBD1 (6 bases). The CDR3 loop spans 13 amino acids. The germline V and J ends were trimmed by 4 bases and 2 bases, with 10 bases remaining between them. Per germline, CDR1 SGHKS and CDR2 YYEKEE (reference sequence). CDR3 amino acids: CASSQQGAYEQYF. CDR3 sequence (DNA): TGTGCCAGCAGCCAACAGGGAGCCTACGAGCAGTACTTC.

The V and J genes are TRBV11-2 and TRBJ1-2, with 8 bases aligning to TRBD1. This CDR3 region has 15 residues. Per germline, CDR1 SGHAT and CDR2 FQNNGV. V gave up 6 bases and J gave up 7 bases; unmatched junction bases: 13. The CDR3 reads CASRYGTGTNLGYTF. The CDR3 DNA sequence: TGTGCCAGCAGGTATGGGACAGGCACCAACCTTGGCTACACCTTC.

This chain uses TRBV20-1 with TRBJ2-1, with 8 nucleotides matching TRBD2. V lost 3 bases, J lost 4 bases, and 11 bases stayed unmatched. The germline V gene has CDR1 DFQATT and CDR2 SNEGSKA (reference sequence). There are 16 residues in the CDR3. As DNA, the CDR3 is TGCAGTGCTAGTCCGAAAGCGGGGGCGCGGTACAATGAGCAGTTCTTC. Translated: CSASPKAGARYNEQFF.

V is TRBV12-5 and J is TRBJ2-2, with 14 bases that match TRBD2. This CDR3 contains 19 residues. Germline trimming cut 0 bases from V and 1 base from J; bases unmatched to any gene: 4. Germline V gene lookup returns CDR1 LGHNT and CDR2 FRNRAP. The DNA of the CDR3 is TGTGCTAGTGGTTTGGTGCTCGGACTAGCGGGGGGGAACACCGGGGAGCTGTTTTTT. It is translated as CASGLVLGLAGGNTGELFF. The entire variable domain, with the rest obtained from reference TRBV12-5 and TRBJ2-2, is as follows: DARVTQTPRHKVTEMGQEVTMRCQPILGHNTVFWYRQTMMQGLELLAYFRNRAPLDDSGMPKDRFSAEMPDATLATLKIQPSEPRDSAVYFCASGLVLGLAGGNTGELFFGEGSRLTVL.

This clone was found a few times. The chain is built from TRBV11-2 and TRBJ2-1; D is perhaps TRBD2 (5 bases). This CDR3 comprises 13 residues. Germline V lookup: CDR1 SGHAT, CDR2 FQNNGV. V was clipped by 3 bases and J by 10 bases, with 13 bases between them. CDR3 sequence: CASSFGGAREQFF. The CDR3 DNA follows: TGTGCCAGCAGCTTCGGAGGAGCAAGGGAGCAGTTCTTC.

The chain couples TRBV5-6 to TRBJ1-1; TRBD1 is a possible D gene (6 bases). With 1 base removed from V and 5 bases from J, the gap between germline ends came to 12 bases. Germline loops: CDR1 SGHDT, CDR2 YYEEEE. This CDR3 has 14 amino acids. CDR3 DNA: TGTGCCAGCAGCTTGACAGGGATGGCGACTGAAGCTTTCTTT. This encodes CASSLTGMATEAFF. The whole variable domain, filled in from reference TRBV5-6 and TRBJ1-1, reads DAGVTQSPTHLIKTRGQQVTLRCSPKSGHDTVSWYQQALGQGPQFIFQYYEEEERQRGNFPDRFSGHQFPNYSSELNVNALLLGDSALYLCASSLTGMATEAFFGQGTRLTVV.

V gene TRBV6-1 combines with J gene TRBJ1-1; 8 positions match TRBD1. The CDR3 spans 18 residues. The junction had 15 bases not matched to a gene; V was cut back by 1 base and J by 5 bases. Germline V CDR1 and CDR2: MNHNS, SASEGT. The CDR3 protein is CASSEGTGLIGLGTEAFF. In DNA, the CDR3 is TGTGCCAGCAGTGAAGGGACAGGGTTGATCGGGTTAGGGACTGAAGCTTTCTTT.

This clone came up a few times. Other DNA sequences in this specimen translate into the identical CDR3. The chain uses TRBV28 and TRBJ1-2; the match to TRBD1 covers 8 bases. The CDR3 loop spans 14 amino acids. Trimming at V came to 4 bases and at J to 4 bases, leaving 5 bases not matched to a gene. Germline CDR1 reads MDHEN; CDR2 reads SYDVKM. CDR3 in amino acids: CASSSGQGRYGYTF. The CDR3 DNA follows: TGTGCCAGCAGTTCTGGACAGGGTCGCTATGGCTACACCTTC.

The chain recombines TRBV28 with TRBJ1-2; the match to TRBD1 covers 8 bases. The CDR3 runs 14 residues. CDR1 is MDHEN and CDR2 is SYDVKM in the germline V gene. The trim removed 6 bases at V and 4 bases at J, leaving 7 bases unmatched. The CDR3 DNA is TGTGCCAGCAGGAAGACAGGGGTTGCCTATGGCTACACCTTC. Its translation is CASRKTGVAYGYTF.

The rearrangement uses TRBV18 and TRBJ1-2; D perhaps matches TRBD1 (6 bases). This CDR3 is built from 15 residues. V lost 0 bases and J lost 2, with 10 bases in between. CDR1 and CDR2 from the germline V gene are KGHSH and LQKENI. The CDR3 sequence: CASSPPGAANYGYTF. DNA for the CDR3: TGTGCCAGCTCACCACCGGGGGCCGCGAACTATGGCTACACCTTC.

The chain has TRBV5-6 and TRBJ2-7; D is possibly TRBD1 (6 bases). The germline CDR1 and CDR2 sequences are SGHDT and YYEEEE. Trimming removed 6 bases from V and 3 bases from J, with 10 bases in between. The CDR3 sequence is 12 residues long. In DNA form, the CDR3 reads TGTGCCAGCACCCGACAGGACTACGAGCAGTACTTC. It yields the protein CASTRQDYEQYF. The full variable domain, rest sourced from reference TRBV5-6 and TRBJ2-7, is DAGVTQSPTHLIKTRGQQVTLRCSPKSGHDTVSWYQQALGQGPQFIFQYYEEEERQRGNFPDRFSGHQFPNYSSELNVNALLLGDSALYLCASTRQDYEQYFGPGTRLTVT.

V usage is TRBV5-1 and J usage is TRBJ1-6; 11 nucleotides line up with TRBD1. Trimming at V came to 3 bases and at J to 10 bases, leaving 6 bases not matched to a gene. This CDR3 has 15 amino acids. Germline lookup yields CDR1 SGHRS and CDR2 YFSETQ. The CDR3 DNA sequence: TGCGCCAGCAGCTCACCGGACAGGGGGCCATCACCCCTCCACTTT. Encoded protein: CASSSPDRGPSPLHF.

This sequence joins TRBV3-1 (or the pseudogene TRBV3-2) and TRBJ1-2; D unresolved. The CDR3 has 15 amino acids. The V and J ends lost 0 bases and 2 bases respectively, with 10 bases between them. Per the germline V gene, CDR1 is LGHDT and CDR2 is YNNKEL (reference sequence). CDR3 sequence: CASSQDVRRNYGYTF. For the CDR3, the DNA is TGTGCCAGCAGCCAAGATGTGAGGCGAAACTATGGCTACACCTTC.

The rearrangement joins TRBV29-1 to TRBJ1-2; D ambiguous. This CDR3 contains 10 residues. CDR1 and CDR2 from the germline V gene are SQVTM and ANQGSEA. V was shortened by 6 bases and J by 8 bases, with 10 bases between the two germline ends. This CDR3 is CSVSLEGYTF. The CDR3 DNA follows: TGCAGCGTGTCCCTCGAGGGCTACACCTTC. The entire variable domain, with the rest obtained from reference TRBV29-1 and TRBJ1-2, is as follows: SAVISQKPSRDICQRGTSLTIQCQVDSQVTMMFWYRQQPGQSLTLIATANQGSEATYESGFVIDKFPISRPNLTFSTLTVSNMSPEDSSIYLCSVSLEGYTFGSGTRLTVV.